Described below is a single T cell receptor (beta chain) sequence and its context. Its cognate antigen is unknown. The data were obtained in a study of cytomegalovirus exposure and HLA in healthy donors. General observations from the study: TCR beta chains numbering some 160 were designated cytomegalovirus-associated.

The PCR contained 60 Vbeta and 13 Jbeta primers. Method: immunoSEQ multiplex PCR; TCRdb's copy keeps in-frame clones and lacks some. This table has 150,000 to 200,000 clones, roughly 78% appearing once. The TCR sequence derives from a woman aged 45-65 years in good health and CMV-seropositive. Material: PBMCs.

The CDR3 reads CASSEGQGNEQFF. Written as DNA, the CDR3 is TGTGCCAGCAGCGAGGGACAGGGAAATGAGCAGTTCTTC. J is TRBJ2-1 and V is TRBV5-4, with 9 bases that match TRBD1. This CDR3 has 13 amino acids. The V and J ends lost 4 bases and 7 bases, in that order; junction bases with no gene match: 3. Germline CDR1 is SGHNT and CDR2 is YYREEE (reference sequence).